These 32 T cell receptor beta chains originate from one sample sequenced in a study of CD8+ T cells in alopecia areata. Sequencing used cDNA as its template, made by extracting RNA and reverse transcribing it. The assay was immunoSEQ multiplex PCR, and TCRdb's table has in-frame clones only and misses some. Of about 220,000 clones listed, around three fifths are singletons. Sample treatment: oral pan-JAK inhibitor, 5-10 mg twice daily. Here the sequenced sample was CD4+ T cells sorted from blood, taken at week 4, from a patient treated with tofacitinib. The receptors originated from a human donor with alopecia areata.

The rearrangement joins TRBV19 to TRBJ1-2; D call uncertain. The V end lost 5 bases, the J end lost 4 bases, and 14 bases lay between the germline ends. The CDR3 extends over 14 amino acids. CDR1 is LNHDA and CDR2 is SQIVND in the germline V gene (reference sequence). The CDR3 nucleotides are TGTGCCAGTAGTGCCAGGACGGAACGCTATGGCTACACCTTC. It is translated as CASSARTERYGYTF.

CDR3 in amino acids: CAWSDLSGTYGYTF. The CDR3 coding sequence is TGTGCCTGGAGTGATCTTTCAGGGACGTACGGCTACACCTTC. V and J are TRBV30 and TRBJ1-2, with D perhaps matching TRBD1 (5 bases). V lost 1 base, J lost 8 bases, and 17 bases lay in between. CDR3 length equals 14 residues. Germline loops: CDR1 GTSNPN, CDR2 SVGIG (reference sequence).

The chain recombines TRBV2 with TRBJ1-5; D gene ambiguous. The CDR3 consists of 14 residues. Germline CDR1 is SNHLY and CDR2 is FYNNEI. Deletions cut 3 bases from V and 5 bases from J, with 11 bases between. CDR3 amino acids: CASSDVTAHQPQHF. The CDR3 DNA follows: TGTGCCAGCAGTGACGTAACAGCTCATCAGCCCCAGCATTTT. Using reference TRBV2 and TRBJ1-5 for the parts outside the CDR3, the full variable domain is EPEVTQTPSHQVTQMGQEVILRCVPISNHLYFYWYRQILGQKVEFLVSFYNNEISEKSEIFDDQFSVERPDGSNFTLKIRSTKLEDSAMYFCASSDVTAHQPQHFGDGTRLSIL.

The chain has TRBV4-3 and TRBJ1-2; D unclear. V dropped 1 base and J dropped 8 bases, with 14 bases sitting between them. There are 14 residues in the CDR3. Germline V gives CDR1 LGHNA, CDR2 YSLEER. CDR3 in DNA: TGCGCCAGCAGCCAAGGGAGGGCTTTTCACGGCTACACCTTC. Its protein is CASSQGRAFHGYTF.

The chain has TRBV30 and TRBJ1-2, with a tentative D call TRBD1 (6 bases). Germline loops: CDR1 GTSNPN, CDR2 SVGIG (reference sequence). V was cut by 1 base and J by 3 bases, with 6 bases left in between. The CDR3 spans 12 residues. The CDR3 DNA follows: TGTGCCTGGAGTGGACAGGACTATGGCTACACCTTC. Encoded protein: CAWSGQDYGYTF.

The CDR3 nucleotides read TGTGCCAGCAGGAATGGACAGATTCAGCCCCAGCATTTT. Its protein product is CASRNGQIQPQHF. The rearrangement uses TRBV25-1 and TRBJ1-5, with D perhaps matching TRBD1 (6 bases). V was trimmed by 6 bases and J by 6 bases, leaving 12 bases between them. CDR1 and CDR2 (germline): MGHDK, SYGVNS. The CDR3 has 13 amino acids.

A few counts support this clone. The chain employs TRBV29-1 and TRBJ2-5; 7 nucleotides align to TRBD1. V lost 3 bases to trimming and J lost 2 bases; unmatched junction nucleotides: 3. The V gene's germline CDR1 is SQVTM and CDR2 ANQGSEA. The length of the CDR3 is 13 residues. CDR3 protein: CSVEARGQETQYF. CDR3 coding DNA: TGCAGCGTTGAGGCCAGGGGGCAAGAGACCCAGTACTTC.

This chain uses TRBV20-1 with TRBJ2-7; weak D call: TRBD1 (6 bases). Germline assignment: CDR1 DFQATT and CDR2 SNEGSKA (reference sequence). This CDR3 region has 10 residues. The CDR3 region is CSARTLEGVV. The CDR3, as DNA: TGCAGTGCCAGAACCCTTGAGGGGGTAGTC.

DNA for the CDR3: TGCGCCAGCAGCTTGGATCAGGGATCAGATACGCAGTATTTT. This translates into CASSLDQGSDTQYF. The V gene is TRBV5-1, the J gene TRBJ2-3; a possible D gene is TRBD1 (5 bases). Germline assignment: CDR1 SGHRS and CDR2 YFSETQ. There are 14 residues in the CDR3. V lost 0 bases to trimming and J lost 4 bases, with 9 bases between them.

This clone was recorded at least ten times. This same CDR3 is encoded by further DNA sequences in the sample. The chain recombines TRBV7-3 with TRBJ2-3, with TRBD2 identical over 8 bases. The CDR3 sequence is 14 residues long. V shed 3 bases and J 1 base; nucleotides not matched to a gene: 0. Germline CDR1 and CDR2: SGHTA and FQGTGA. The CDR3 DNA reads TGTGCCAGCAGCTTGACTAGCGGCACAGATACGCAGTATTTT. Its protein is CASSLTSGTDTQYF.

The chain links TRBV20-1 to TRBJ2-4; no reliable D call. The CDR3 contains 11 residues. V was pared by 5 bases and J by 5 bases, with 7 bases between. Germline lookup yields CDR1 DFQATT and CDR2 SNEGSKA (reference sequence). CDR3 region: CSAVDQNIQYF. CDR3 nucleotides: TGCAGTGCTGTGGACCAAAACATTCAGTACTTC.

J is TRBJ1-5 and V is TRBV5-1, with TRBD1 matching 12 bases. CDR1 is SGHRS and CDR2 is YFSETQ in the germline V gene. The V segment lost 7 bases and the J segment 6 bases; nucleotides outside the gene matches: 8. This CDR3 comprises 15 residues. This chain's CDR3 is CASQAGTGGGQPQHF. The CDR3 nucleotides read TGCGCCAGCCAAGCCGGGACAGGGGGCGGTCAGCCCCAGCATTTT. Drawing the rest from reference TRBV5-1 and TRBJ1-5, the complete variable domain is KAGVTQTPRYLIKTRGQQVTLSCSPISGHRSVSWYQQTPGQGLQFLFEYFSETQRNKGNFPGRFSGRQFSNSRSEMNVSTLELGDSALYLCASQAGTGGGQPQHFGDGTRLSIL.

The rearrangement links TRBV6-6 to TRBJ1-5; D might be TRBD1 (6 bases). This CDR3 spans 13 amino acids. From germline, CDR1 is MNHNY and CDR2 SVGAGI (reference sequence). V was cut by 11 bases and J by 3 bases, with 14 bases left in between. Here the CDR3 DNA reads TGTGCCGGACATGGACAGCTCAATCAGCCCCAGCATTTT. Protein sequence: CAGHGQLNQPQHF.

The chain joins TRBV15 to TRBJ1-6; D perhaps matches TRBD1 (6 bases). This CDR3 is 14 amino acids long. Trimming stripped 2 bases from V and 5 bases from J, with 7 bases between. CDR1 is LNHNV and CDR2 is YYDKDF in the germline V gene (reference sequence). The CDR3 region is CATSRQGNNSPLHF. CDR3 bases: TGTGCCACCAGCAGACAGGGGAATAATTCACCCCTCCACTTT.

The chain carries TRBV9 and TRBJ1-5; D unclear. The CDR3 runs to 15 residues. Per germline, CDR1 SGDLS and CDR2 YYNGEE. The V end lost 3 bases, the J end lost 5 bases, and 15 bases lay between the germline ends. The CDR3 protein is CASSDGPTLDQPQHF. The DNA of the CDR3 is TGTGCCAGCAGCGACGGACCCACGCTGGATCAGCCCCAGCATTTT.

This clone was counted a few times. Other DNA variants within this sample encode the same CDR3. The genes are TRBV29-1 and TRBJ1-1, with unresolved D. Trimming took off 1 base at V and 2 bases at J, with 8 bases between the two ends. Per germline, CDR1 SQVTM and CDR2 ANQGSEA. The CDR3 extends over 13 amino acids. CDR3 nucleotides: TGCAGCGTTGAAGGCCGGGTTAACACTGAAGCTTTCTTT. Translated: CSVEGRVNTEAFF.

The DNA of the CDR3 is TGTGCCAGCAGCGCCCGCGGGATCTGGGCCAACGTCCTGACTTTC. Encoded protein: CASSARGIWANVLTF. This chain joins TRBV5-4 and TRBJ2-6; D is possibly TRBD2 (6 bases). V shed 4 bases and J shed 5 bases, with 13 bases lying between them. Germline CDR1 SGHNT, CDR2 YYREEE (reference sequence). This CDR3 has 15 amino acids.

This rearrangement joins TRBV4-3 to TRBJ2-3; D remains ambiguous. The CDR3 covers 16 residues. The V gene's germline CDR1 is LGHNA and CDR2 YSLEER. Trimming removed 0 bases at V and 8 bases at J, with 18 bases between. The CDR3 DNA follows: TGCGCCAGCAGCCAAGAGAGAAGCCCCCGACGGGTTACGCAGTATTTT. It codes for CASSQERSPRRVTQYF.

This chain connects TRBV29-1 to TRBJ2-1; 9 nucleotides line up with TRBD1. Germline trimming cut 5 bases from V and 4 bases from J; bases unmatched to any gene: 3. The CDR3 is 13 residues long. Germline V gene data show CDR1 as SQVTM and CDR2 as ANQGSEA. The CDR3 region is CSVRQGGYNEQFF. DNA of the CDR3: TGCAGCGTTAGACAGGGGGGGTACAATGAGCAGTTCTTC.

The rearrangement uses TRBV7-8 and TRBJ2-7; D uncertain. V was cut by 2 bases and J by 4 bases, with 12 bases left in between. Per the germline V gene, CDR1 is SGHVS and CDR2 is FQNEAQ. The CDR3 extends over 14 amino acids. The CDR3 loop reads CASSLPSRDYEQYF. The CDR3 region has the DNA TGTGCCAGCAGCTTACCGTCCCGAGATTACGAGCAGTACTTC. Full variable domain (outside the CDR3, taken from reference TRBV7-8 and TRBJ2-7): GAGVSQSPRYKVAKRGQDVALRCDPISGHVSLFWYQQALGQGPEFLTYFQNEAQLDKSGLPSDRFFAERPEGSVSTLKIQRTQQEDSAVYLCASSLPSRDYEQYFGPGTRLTVT.

The chain recombines TRBV30 with TRBJ1-5; the match to TRBD1 covers 9 bases. From germline, CDR1 is GTSNPN and CDR2 SVGIG (reference sequence). This CDR3 region has 12 residues. The V segment lost 7 bases and the J segment 9 bases; nucleotides outside the gene matches: 7. Written as DNA, the CDR3 is TGTGCCTATGGACAGGGGACAGGGCCCCAGCATTTT. This codes for CAYGQGTGPQHF.

The chain combines TRBV7-8 with TRBJ1-1; D is unclear. Trimming pared 6 bases from V and 5 bases from J, leaving 16 bases between. CDR1 and CDR2 from the germline V gene are SGHVS and FQNEAQ. The CDR3 consists of 14 residues. The CDR3 protein is CASSQDSIGTEAFF. Written as DNA, the CDR3 is TGTGCCAGCAGTCAAGACTCCATAGGGACTGAAGCTTTCTTT.

The J gene is TRBJ2-7, the V gene TRBV27; D possibly corresponds to TRBD1 (5 bases). The germline CDR1 and CDR2 sequences are MNHEY and SMNVEV (reference sequence). V lost 5 bases and J lost 2, with 10 bases in between. The CDR3 runs to 13 residues. The CDR3 sequence is CASSTRQTYEQYF. CDR3 nucleotide sequence: TGTGCCAGCAGTACCCGACAGACCTACGAGCAGTACTTC.

This clone occurred a few times. The chain has TRBV9 and TRBJ2-1; D tentatively reads TRBD1 or TRBD2 (5 bases each). The CDR3 contains 12 residues. Trimming took off 0 bases at V and 11 bases at J, with 9 bases between the two ends. The V gene's germline CDR1 is SGDLS and CDR2 YYNGEE. The CDR3: CASSVGGSKQFF. CDR3 bases: TGTGCCAGCAGCGTAGGGGGGAGTAAGCAGTTCTTC. The full variable domain, completed using reference TRBV9 and TRBJ2-1, is DSGVTQTPKHLITATGQRVTLRCSPRSGDLSVYWYQQSLDQGLQFLIQYYNGEERAKGNILERFSAQQFPDLHSELNLSSLELGDSALYFCASSVGGSKQFFGPGTRLTVL.

The chain uses TRBV7-7 and TRBJ2-3; D is possibly TRBD2 (5 bases). There are 14 residues in the CDR3. Germline V gene lookup returns CDR1 SSHAT and CDR2 FNYEAQ (reference sequence). The V end was cut by 0 bases, the J end by 4 bases, with 8 bases between. CDR3 DNA sequence: TGTGCCAGCAGCTTAGCGGGGAGATCAGATACGCAGTATTTT. This sequence encodes CASSLAGRSDTQYF. The whole variable domain, filled in from reference TRBV7-7 and TRBJ2-3, reads GAGVSQSPRYKVTKRGQDVTLRCDPISSHATLYWYQQALGQGPEFLTYFNYEAQPDKSGLPSDRFSAERPEGSISTLTIQRTEQRDSAMYRCASSLAGRSDTQYFGPGTRLTVL.

The V gene is TRBV2, the J gene TRBJ1-2; no definite D call. The V end lost 6 bases, the J end lost 8 bases, and 10 bases lay between the germline ends. This CDR3 is 11 amino acids long. CDR1 is SNHLY and CDR2 is FYNNEI in the germline V gene. The CDR3 protein is CASRGLRGYTF. The DNA of the CDR3 is TGTGCCAGCAGGGGATTAAGGGGCTACACCTTC.

V is TRBV9 and J is TRBJ2-4, with TRBD2 identical over 8 bases. J gave up 4 bases and V 0 bases, and 6 bases lay outside the gene matches. The CDR3 length is 16 residues. Germline loops: CDR1 SGDLS, CDR2 YYNGEE. The CDR3 region has the DNA TGTGCCAGCAGCGTAGAAGTAGCGGGGTCTAAAAACATTCAGTACTTC. Translated, it gives CASSVEVAGSKNIQYF.

This clone was recorded a few times. CDR3 nucleotide sequence: TGTGCCATCAGGGGGACTAGCCCAGATACGCAGTATTTT. Translation: CAIRGTSPDTQYF. The chain couples TRBV10-3 to TRBJ2-3, with 9 bases aligning to TRBD2. V trimming: 6 bases; J trimming: 4 bases; junction bases outside the gene matches: 2. CDR3 length: 13 residues. In germline, CDR1 is ENHRY, CDR2 SYGVKD.

This clone has just a few counts. V usage is TRBV14 and J usage is TRBJ2-7, with D perhaps TRBD1 (6 bases). In germline, CDR1 is SGHDN, CDR2 FVKESK. This CDR3 spans 16 amino acids. V lost 1 base and J 1 base, leaving 14 bases between the germline ends. CDR3 sequence: CASSQATWTESYEQYF. The CDR3, as DNA: TGTGCCAGCAGCCAAGCTACCTGGACAGAATCCTACGAGCAGTACTTC.

This clone was observed a few times. This chain links TRBV19 with TRBJ2-7; no reliable D call. CDR1 LNHDA and CDR2 SQIVND come from the germline V gene (reference sequence). The CDR3 spans 13 residues. Deletions cut 4 bases from V and 2 bases from J, with 9 bases between. In nucleotides, the CDR3 is TGTGCCAGTAGTAAACACATTGCCTACGAGCAGTACTTC. This sequence encodes CASSKHIAYEQYF.

V is TRBV5-1 and J is TRBJ2-1; 8 bases align to TRBD1. The V gene's germline CDR1 is SGHRS and CDR2 YFSETQ. V shed 4 bases and J 1 base; nucleotides not matched to a gene: 7. There are 16 residues in the CDR3. CDR3 sequence reads: CASSRAGGESYNEQFF. The CDR3 coding sequence is TGCGCCAGCAGCCGTGCAGGGGGCGAATCCTACAATGAGCAGTTCTTC. The full variable domain, in which reference TRBV5-1 and TRBJ2-1 provide the parts outside the CDR3, is KAGVTQTPRYLIKTRGQQVTLSCSPISGHRSVSWYQQTPGQGLQFLFEYFSETQRNKGNFPGRFSGRQFSNSRSEMNVSTLELGDSALYLCASSRAGGESYNEQFFGPGTRLTVL.

The chain links TRBV4-1 to TRBJ1-2; possibly TRBD1 for D (6 bases). The CDR3 runs to 15 residues. V lost 0 bases, J lost 7 bases, and 15 bases lay in between. From germline, CDR1 is MGHRA and CDR2 YSYEKL. Here the CDR3 DNA reads TGCGCCAGCAGCCAAGACCTACAGGGCCTTAGTGGCTACACCTTC. Its protein product is CASSQDLQGLSGYTF.